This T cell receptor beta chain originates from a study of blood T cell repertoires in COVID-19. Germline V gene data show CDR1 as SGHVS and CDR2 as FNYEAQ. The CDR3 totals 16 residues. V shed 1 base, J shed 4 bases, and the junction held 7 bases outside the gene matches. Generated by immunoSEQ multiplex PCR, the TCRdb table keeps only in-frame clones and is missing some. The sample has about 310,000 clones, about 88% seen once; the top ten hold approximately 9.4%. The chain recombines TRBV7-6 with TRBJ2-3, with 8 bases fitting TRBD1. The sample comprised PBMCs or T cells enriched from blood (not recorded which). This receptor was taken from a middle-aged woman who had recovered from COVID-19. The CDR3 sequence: CASSLVDRGGSDTQYF. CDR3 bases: TGTGCCAGCAGCTTAGTCGACAGGGGCGGTTCAGATACGCAGTATTTT.